One T cell receptor beta chain is described in this entry. V shed 4 bases, J shed 7 bases, and the junction held 7 bases outside the gene matches. Germline CDR1 SNHLY, CDR2 FYNNEI. This CDR3 has 14 residues. This record belongs to a study of blood T cell repertoires in COVID-19. Study as a whole: PBMCs, B-cell-depleted T cells, or T cells provided the cDNA or gDNA that made up the material.

Individuals drawn from approximately 22 US areas were about 18 to 90 years old. The study assigned cohorts using participant-reported clinical history. As processed by the authors: For nucleated cells, counts were estimated from reference gene primer amplification. Clones were read by immunoSEQ multiplex PCR, and TCRdb kept only the in-frame ones, dropping some. Clone size and the V and J calls come from that table; the DNA yielded D and trimming. The sample lists about 81,000 clones; around nine tenths were seen once. The sample was PBMCs or T cells enriched from blood (not recorded which). V gene TRBV2 combines with J gene TRBJ2-1; TRBD1 agrees at 7 bases. This sequence originates from a woman between 50 and 59 years old with acute COVID-19. The CDR3 DNA reads as TGTGCCAGCAGTGCAAGGACAGGCCGTAATGAGCAGTTCTTC. As protein: CASSARTGRNEQFF.